These 31 T cell receptor beta chains were sequenced from one sample in a study of regulatory T cells in long-lasting Graves disease. To make TCR beta libraries, researchers used iRepertoire HTBI primers and Arm-PCR of CDR3 regions. TCRdb re-analysed the multiplex PCR reads in MiXCR, keeping a single row per CDR3 protein. Among hundreds of thousands of distinct CDR3 sequences listed, 15% were seen once. Sample time point: newly diagnosed GD, antithyroid drugs for less than 3 months. Preparation of the TCR library used RNA extracted from PBMCs. The same sample was also studied in work on T cells in Graves' hyperthyroidism and ophthalmopathy.

The sequenced sample was peripheral blood mononuclear cells (PBMCs), obtained at new diagnosis, from a patient treated with antithyroid drugs. These receptors all stem from a woman aged 40 to 49 with Graves disease.

This clonotype has a count of ten or more. V gene TRBV28 combines with J gene TRBJ2-7; the D is unclear. This CDR3 contains 18 residues. Germline values: CDR1 MDHEN, CDR2 SYDVKM. V gave up 7 bases and J gave up 2 bases, with 27 bases separating them. CDR3 region: CASNPAAPEPKGTYEQYF. CDR3 nucleotides: TGTGCCAGCAACCCGGCCGCCCCAGAACCTAAGGGAACCTACGAGCAGTACTTC. The complete variable domain, with remaining parts taken from reference TRBV28 and TRBJ2-7, reads DVKVTQSSRYLVKRTGEKVFLECVQDMDHENMFWYRQDPGLGLRLIYFSYDVKMKEKGDIPEGYSVSREKKERFSLILESASTNQTSMYLCASNPAAPEPKGTYEQYFGPGTRLTVT.

The rearrangement links TRBV19 to TRBJ2-1; D not certain. The V and J ends lost 8 bases and 0 bases respectively, with 11 bases between them. In germline, CDR1 is LNHDA, CDR2 SQIVND (reference sequence). The CDR3 spans 14 residues. CDR3 residues: CASRSKSSYNEQFF. The DNA of the CDR3 is TGTGCCAGTCGGAGCAAAAGCTCCTACAATGAGCAGTTCTTC.

This clonotype was counted ten times or more. The chain carries TRBV19 and TRBJ1-2; D may be TRBD1 (6 bases). The CDR3 is 16 amino acids. Trimming pared 3 bases from V and 0 bases from J, leaving 14 bases between. Germline V gene data show CDR1 as LNHDA and CDR2 as SQIVND (reference sequence). CDR3 sequence reads: CASSIWGAQANYGYTF. CDR3 bases: TGTGCCAGTAGTATTTGGGGGGCGCAAGCTAACTATGGCTACACCTTC.

This clonotype was picked up a small number of times. This chain links TRBV15 with TRBJ2-3; no definite D call. Germline lookup yields CDR1 LNHNV and CDR2 YYDKDF (reference sequence). The CDR3 loop spans 13 amino acids. Trimming shortened V by 5 bases and J by 3 bases, and 9 bases separated the two germline ends. CDR3 in DNA: TGTGCCACCAGCTCAAGGTGGACAGATACGCAGTATTTT. Protein sequence: CATSSRWTDTQYF.

This clonotype was observed a handful of times. This rearrangement joins TRBV27 to TRBJ2-7; either TRBD1 or TRBD2 may supply D (5 bases each). The CDR3 length is 18 residues. The germline V gene encodes CDR1 MNHEY and CDR2 SMNVEV (reference sequence). V was pared by 4 bases and J by 2 bases, with 24 bases between. The CDR3 DNA sequence: TGTGCCAGCAGTTCCCCCGCCCCCTTGGGACCAGGCACCTACGAGCAGTACTTC. Translated: CASSSPAPLGPGTYEQYF.

This clonotype came up many times. The gene calls are TRBV6-2 or TRBV6-3 and TRBJ2-1, with D unresolved. CDR1 is MNHEY, CDR2 SVGEGT, per germline. This CDR3 has 15 residues. Trimming removed 0 bases from V and 0 bases from J, with 6 bases in between. The CDR3 nucleotides are TGTGCCAGCAGTTACTCACCAGGCTCCTACAATGAGCAGTTCTTC. Encoded protein: CASSYSPGSYNEQFF.

The table lists this clonotype with many counts. The chain couples TRBV20-1 to TRBJ2-1; TRBD2 agrees at 9 bases. The CDR3 is 14 residues long. Germline-derived CDR1 and CDR2 are DFQATT and SNEGSKA (reference sequence). V lost 3 bases to trimming and J lost 3 bases; unmatched junction nucleotides: 3. The CDR3 sequence: CSARETSGYNEQFF. For the CDR3, the DNA is TGCAGTGCTAGGGAGACTAGCGGCTACAATGAGCAGTTCTTC.

This clonotype showed up many times. The chain links TRBV10-2 to TRBJ2-7; 9 bases line up with TRBD2. The germline gives CDR1 WSHSY, CDR2 SAAADI. The CDR3 length is 15 residues. After removal of 3 bases from V and 4 bases from J, the junction contained 7 bases not matched to a gene. Written as DNA, the CDR3 is TGCGCCAGCAGTGAATTGGCTAGCGGGATTTACGAGCAGTACTTC. As protein: CASSELASGIYEQYF.

This clonotype was counted only a few times. V is TRBV12-3 or TRBV12-4 and J is TRBJ1-2; D is unclear. V lost 3 bases to trimming and J lost 0 bases, with 11 bases between them. The CDR3 is 15 amino acids. The CDR3 here is CASSFSPLPNYGYTF. The CDR3 DNA follows: TGTGCCAGCAGTTTTAGCCCGCTTCCTAACTATGGCTACACCTTC.

A few counts support this clonotype. The chain employs TRBV7-6 and TRBJ2-2, with TRBD2 as a possible D gene (6 bases). V lost 5 bases and J lost 4, with 17 bases in between. This CDR3 has 16 residues. Looked up from germline, CDR1 is SGHVS and CDR2 is FNYEAQ. CDR3: CASSPTIFGGTGELFF. CDR3 sequence (DNA): TGTGCCAGCAGCCCTACAATCTTCGGGGGCACCGGGGAGCTGTTTTTT.

This clonotype was recorded a few times. This sequence joins TRBV15 and TRBJ1-5; 8 bases fit TRBD1. Germline assignment: CDR1 LNHNV and CDR2 YYDKDF (reference sequence). The CDR3 totals 17 residues. Trimming removed 4 bases from V and 1 base from J; junction bases left unmatched: 9. CDR3 sequence reads: CATSTGQGLRSNQPQHF. Written as DNA, the CDR3 is TGTGCCACCAGCACTGGACAGGGATTAAGGAGCAATCAGCCCCAGCATTTT.

The chain couples TRBV27 to TRBJ2-1; TRBD1 agrees at 10 bases. The germline V gene has CDR1 MNHEY and CDR2 SMNVEV (reference sequence). The CDR3 spans 15 residues. Trimming took 8 bases from V and 8 from J; bases not matched to a gene: 12. DNA of the CDR3: TGTGCCAGCTGCTCTGGGACAGGGGCGCACGATGAGCAGTTCTTC. Translated, it gives CASCSGTGAHDEQFF.

The V call is TRBV7-2, the J call TRBJ2-1, with D perhaps matching TRBD1 (6 bases). The CDR3 is 15 amino acids. CDR1 SGHTA and CDR2 FQGNSA come from the germline V gene. V dropped 4 bases and J dropped 5 bases, with 15 bases sitting between them. The CDR3: CASSSHRALDNEQFF. The CDR3 bases are TGTGCCAGCAGCTCGCACAGGGCCCTGGACAATGAGCAGTTCTTC.

The chain joins TRBV18 to TRBJ2-3; 11 nucleotides line up with TRBD1. The CDR3 is 18 amino acids. V lost 2 bases to trimming and J lost 4 bases; unmatched junction nucleotides: 11. Germline-derived CDR1 and CDR2 are KGHSH and LQKENI. The CDR3 DNA reads TGTGCCAGCTCACCAATCCGGGACAGGGGGTCTGGGGCAGATACGCAGTATTTT. Translation gives CASSPIRDRGSGADTQYF.

About this clonotype itself: This may be a read error, as it is one base from a much larger clone. The chain links TRBV11-2 to TRBJ2-2; TRBD2 is a possible D gene (5 bases). The CDR3 runs 16 residues. Germline CDR1 and CDR2: SGHAT and FQNNGV. CDR3 loop: CASSQLSRAVTGEQFF. DNA of the CDR3: TGTGCCAGCAGCCAACTCTCTCGGGCCGTCACCGGGGAGCAGTTTTTT. The complete variable domain, with remaining parts taken from reference TRBV11-2 and TRBJ2-2, reads EAGVAQSPRYKIIEKRQSVAFWCNPISGHATLYWYQQILGQGPKLLIQFQNNGVVDDSQLPKDRFSAERLKGVDSTLKIQPAKLEDSAVYLCASSQLSRAVTGEQFFGEGSRLTVL.

This clonotype showed up many times. CDR3 loop: CSALAGGSAETQYF. CDR3 nucleotide sequence: TGCAGTGCTCTAGCGGGAGGGAGCGCGGAGACCCAGTACTTC. V is TRBV20-1 and J is TRBJ2-5; 12 positions match TRBD2. With V trimmed by 5 bases and J by 5 bases, 6 bases remained unmatched. CDR1 DFQATT and CDR2 SNEGSKA come from the germline V gene (reference sequence). This CDR3 spans 14 amino acids.

The chain uses TRBV28 and TRBJ1-3; D is possibly TRBD1 (5 bases). Germline CDR1 and CDR2: MDHEN and SYDVKM. Trimming took off 3 bases at V and 0 bases at J, with 12 bases between the two ends. This CDR3 spans 16 amino acids. The CDR3 DNA reads TGTGCCAGCAGTTTCCTACGACAGCGCTCTGGAAACACCATATATTTT. Translated, it gives CASSFLRQRSGNTIYF.

This clonotype was counted at least ten times. CDR3 region: CASSLGPGGEAGANVLTF. For the CDR3, the DNA is TGTGCCAGCAGCTTAGGACCGGGGGGGGAGGCTGGGGCCAACGTCCTGACTTTC. J is TRBJ2-6 and V is TRBV7-3, with 8 bases identical to TRBD2. Per the germline V gene, CDR1 is SGHTA and CDR2 is FQGTGA. The CDR3 covers 18 residues. After removal of 2 bases from V and 2 bases from J, the junction contained 8 bases not matched to a gene.

There are many counts of this clonotype. This rearrangement joins TRBV10-1 to TRBJ2-3, with 10 nucleotides matching TRBD2. The CDR3 sequence is 18 residues long. Germline V CDR1 and CDR2: WNHNN, SYGVQD (reference sequence). J was trimmed by 4 bases and V by 6 bases; bases with no gene match: 16. The CDR3 nucleotides read TGCGCCAGCAGCGCCGCGTGGCTAGCGGGAGTTTCGTCAGATACGCAGTATTTT. Its protein product is CASSAAWLAGVSSDTQYF.

In its sample, this clonotype was seen many times. The gene calls are TRBV4-3 and TRBJ2-7, with TRBD2 matching over 11 bases. CDR3 length: 16 residues. Trimming at V came to 0 bases and at J to 4 bases, leaving 5 bases not matched to a gene. Germline CDR1 is LGHNA and CDR2 is YSLEER. The CDR3 nucleotides read TGCGCCAGCAGCCAAGATTTTAGCGGGAGGGTATACGAGCAGTACTTC. Translating it yields CASSQDFSGRVYEQYF.

This clonotype was recorded at least ten times. The chain combines TRBV4-1 with TRBJ2-7; D might be TRBD1 or TRBD2, each matching 5 bases. V gave up 0 bases and J gave up 6 bases, with 15 bases separating them. CDR1 and CDR2 (germline): MGHRA, YSYEKL. This CDR3 is built from 15 residues. CDR3 residues: CASSQEATGTSEQYF. CDR3 DNA sequence: TGCGCCAGCAGCCAAGAGGCTACAGGCACTAGCGAGCAGTACTTC.

This clonotype was observed many times. The chain combines TRBV3-1 with TRBJ1-4; D might be TRBD1 (6 bases). Trimming shortened V by 1 base and J by 6 bases, and 12 bases separated the two germline ends. The CDR3 totals 15 residues. The germline gives CDR1 LGHDT, CDR2 YNNKEL (reference sequence). DNA for the CDR3: TGTGCCAGCAGCCAAGGGACAGTTTCCGATGAAAAACTGTTTTTT. It codes for CASSQGTVSDEKLFF. Complete variable domain (other parts from reference TRBV3-1 and TRBJ1-4): DTAVSQTPKYLVTQMGNDKSIKCEQNLGHDTMYWYKQDSKKFLKIMFSYNNKELIINETVPNRFSPKSPDKAHLNLHINSLELGDSAVYFCASSQGTVSDEKLFFGSGTQLSVL.

This clonotype was seen many times. The chain is built from TRBV19 and TRBJ1-1; the D is unclear. V was pared by 3 bases and J by 1 base, with 6 bases between. The length of the CDR3 is 13 residues. Germline lookup yields CDR1 LNHDA and CDR2 SQIVND (reference sequence). CDR3 DNA: TGTGCCAGTAGTATCGGCAAGAACACTGAAGCTTTCTTT. It is translated as CASSIGKNTEAFF.

This clonotype was detected ten times or more. The chain recombines TRBV7-6 with TRBJ2-3; tentative D call: TRBD2 (5 bases). The CDR3 covers 15 residues. Germline V gene lookup returns CDR1 SGHVS and CDR2 FNYEAQ. Trimming removed 3 bases at V and 4 bases at J, with 14 bases between. CDR3 in DNA: TGTGCCAGCAGCTTGACGGATCCGGGGTCAGATACGCAGTATTTT. It yields the protein CASSLTDPGSDTQYF.

This clonotype has more than one count but fewer than ten. The chain is built from TRBV6-1 and TRBJ2-2, with no clear D. This CDR3 has 14 amino acids. Trimming took off 0 bases at V and 5 bases at J, with 7 bases between the two ends. The V gene's germline CDR1 is MNHNS and CDR2 SASEGT. The chain's CDR3 is CASSEAQLTGELFF. In nucleotides, the CDR3 is TGTGCCAGCAGTGAAGCGCAGTTAACCGGGGAGCTGTTTTTT.

On this clonotype itself: Given a far larger clone just one base away, this is likely a sequencing read error. V and J are TRBV11-2 and TRBJ2-5; the D call may be TRBD1 or TRBD2 (5 bases each). The end of the DNA fits TRBJ2-1 better, so the J call may be wrong. Germline lookup yields CDR1 SGHAT and CDR2 FQNNGV. The CDR3 has 13 residues. CDR3 nucleotides: TGTGCCATCAGCTGGGGGACCCTATATGAGCAGTTCTTC. Protein sequence: CAISWGTLYEQFF.

This clonotype was counted many times. The CDR3: CASSVTGPGSNEQFF. CDR3 DNA: TGTGCCAGCAGTGTGACAGGGCCTGGGAGCAATGAGCAGTTCTTC. The rearrangement joins TRBV12-3 or TRBV12-4 to TRBJ2-1; 7 bases line up with TRBD1. This CDR3 is 15 amino acids long. V dropped 5 bases and J dropped 6; count of bases not matched to a gene: 10.

J is TRBJ1-1 and V is TRBV5-1; D possibly corresponds to TRBD1 (6 bases). V was clipped by 5 bases and J by 8 bases, with 19 bases between them. CDR1 and CDR2 (germline): SGHRS, YFSETQ. The CDR3 covers 14 residues. The CDR3 DNA is TGCGCCAGCAGACAAGGGGCGGGACAAACCGAAGCTTTCTTT. Encoded protein: CASRQGAGQTEAFF.

This clonotype was recorded at least ten times. The V and J genes are TRBV28 and TRBJ2-3, with D uncertain. The germline gives CDR1 MDHEN, CDR2 SYDVKM. The CDR3 consists of 14 residues. V was pared by 9 bases and J by 4 bases, with 17 bases between. CDR3 sequence: CASIKNRYSDTQYF. DNA for the CDR3: TGTGCCAGTATCAAGAACAGATACTCAGATACGCAGTATTTT.

This clonotype has a count of ten or more. One end of the junction varies from germline; a read error may be responsible. The chain joins TRBV29-1 to TRBJ1-2; the D gene is possibly TRBD1 (6 bases). Germline loops: CDR1 SQVTM, CDR2 ANQGSEA. The length of the CDR3 is 14 residues. The CDR3 spells CSGELQGAWDGYTF. The CDR3 DNA sequence: TGCAGCGGTGAATTACAGGGTGCGTGGGATGGCTACACCTTC.

This sequence joins TRBV6-2 or TRBV6-3 and TRBJ2-1; 14 bases map to TRBD2. CDR1 MNHEY and CDR2 SVGEGT come from the germline V gene. Trimming cost V 5 bases and J 7 bases; bases outside gene matches: 10. The CDR3 is made up of 17 amino acids. The CDR3 loop is CASSPPGLAGASNEQFF. CDR3 DNA: TGTGCCAGCAGTCCGCCGGGACTAGCGGGAGCTTCGAATGAGCAGTTCTTC.